Shown below are 9 T cell receptor beta chains from a single sample sequenced in a study of blood T cells in healthy people across ages. The second PCR ran roughly 6 to 11 cycles with a sample-barcoded 5' primer and J-beta primers. TCRdb recomputed calls from the 5' RACE reads with MiXCR, one row per CDR3 protein. The sample has 650,000 or so distinct CDR3 sequences, 40% to 65% seen once. The sequencing sample was made of blood. These receptor sequences come from an elderly woman in good health.

This chain links TRBV20-1 with TRBJ2-3; 10 bases align to TRBD1. Germline V gene lookup returns CDR1 DFQATT and CDR2 SNEGSKA (reference sequence). J gave up 7 bases and V 3 bases, and 7 bases lay outside the gene matches. The CDR3 totals 14 residues. CDR3 loop: CSARPGDRGNTQYF. The CDR3 nucleotides read TGCAGTGCTAGGCCCGGGGACAGGGGAAATACGCAGTATTTT.

The V and J genes are TRBV18 and TRBJ2-7, with TRBD1 matching 7 bases. With V trimmed by 4 bases and J by 7 bases, 4 bases remained unmatched. This CDR3 spans 12 amino acids. CDR1 and CDR2 from the germline V gene are KGHSH and LQKENI. The CDR3 reads CASSRQGDEQYF. CDR3 nucleotides: TGTGCCAGCTCACGTCAGGGGGATGAGCAGTACTTC.

This rearrangement joins TRBV29-1 to TRBJ2-5, with 7 bases lining up with TRBD2. Trimming removed 6 bases from V and 7 bases from J; junction bases left unmatched: 14. The CDR3 consists of 14 residues. The germline V gene encodes CDR1 SQVTM and CDR2 ANQGSEA. CDR3 in DNA: TGCAGCGTCCATAGACTAGCAGCCGCTGGGACCCAGTACTTC. The encoded protein is CSVHRLAAAGTQYF.

The chain couples TRBV5-1 to TRBJ2-5; D remains unclear. CDR1 is SGHRS, CDR2 YFSETQ, per germline. The V gene lost 0 bases and the J gene lost 4 bases, with 7 bases spanning the gap. The CDR3 is 13 residues long. The CDR3 region is CASSLVWGETQYF. CDR3 DNA sequence: TGCGCCAGCAGCTTGGTATGGGGAGAGACCCAGTACTTC. The full variable domain, completed using reference TRBV5-1 and TRBJ2-5, is KAGVTQTPRYLIKTRGQQVTLSCSPISGHRSVSWYQQTPGQGLQFLFEYFSETQRNKGNFPGRFSGRQFSNSRSEMNVSTLELGDSALYLCASSLVWGETQYFGPGTRLLVL.

This chain uses TRBV12-3 or TRBV12-4 with TRBJ2-3; D gene unclear. This CDR3 contains 14 residues. V dropped 4 bases and J dropped 4 bases, with 12 bases sitting between them. The CDR3 is CASSYRERADTQYF. CDR3 in DNA: TGTGCCAGCAGTTACCGAGAGAGAGCAGATACGCAGTATTTT.

Turning to this clonotype: This may be a read error, as it is one base from a much larger clone. The chain combines TRBV28 with TRBJ2-7, with D tentatively TRBD1 or TRBD2 (5 bases each). Between the trimmed V and J ends, which lost 4 bases and 12 bases, there was a span of 16 bases. Per germline, CDR1 MDHEN and CDR2 SYDVKM. The CDR3 has 12 residues. The CDR3 region is CASSSSGTRRYF. The CDR3 DNA reads TGTGCCAGCAGTTCATCCGGGACGAGGCGGTACTTC. Using reference TRBV28 and TRBJ2-7 for the parts outside the CDR3, the full variable domain is DVKVTQSSRYLVKRTGEKVFLECVQDMDHENMFWYRQDPGLGLRLIYFSYDVKMKEKGDIPEGYSVSREKKERFSLILESASTNQTSMYLCASSSSGTRRYFGPGTRLTVT.

The rearrangement uses TRBV5-1 and TRBJ2-3, with 9 nucleotides matching TRBD2. Germline lookup yields CDR1 SGHRS and CDR2 YFSETQ. The junction had 6 bases not matched to a gene; V was cut back by 6 bases and J by 4 bases. This CDR3 has 14 residues. In DNA form, the CDR3 reads TGCGCCAGCATGGGACTAGCTAACGCAGATACGCAGTATTTT. Translation gives CASMGLANADTQYF.

This clonotype was observed a few times. A much larger clonotype is one base distant, so this may be a read error. The chain joins TRBV29-1 to TRBJ2-1; TRBD2 matches at 8 bases. Germline assignment: CDR1 SQVTM and CDR2 ANQGSEA. The CDR3 is made up of 15 amino acids. Germline trimming cut 4 bases from V and 7 bases from J; bases unmatched to any gene: 12. The chain's CDR3 is CSVGGGGTYTNEQFF. CDR3 DNA sequence: TGCAGCGTTGGGGGCGGGGGGACCTACACGAATGAGCAGTTCTTC.

The chain employs TRBV29-1 and TRBJ2-7; D possibly matches TRBD1 or TRBD2 (5 bases each). This CDR3 spans 16 amino acids. Germline values: CDR1 SQVTM, CDR2 ANQGSEA. V dropped 1 base and J dropped 2 bases, with 18 bases sitting between them. For the CDR3, the DNA is TGCAGCGTTGAAGGAGGGGCAGAAGCTAAACCCTACGAGCAGTACTTC. It is translated as CSVEGGAEAKPYEQYF.